This TCR beta chain was sequenced during a study of shared clonotypes between healthy human individuals. At least ten counts were recorded for this clone. Its cognate antigen is unknown. CDR3 length: 13 amino acids. CDR1 is SNHLY and CDR2 is FYNNEI in the germline V gene. V was cut by 6 bases and J by 5 bases, with 13 bases left in between. Regarding the study as a whole: Incomplete sequencing of sorted subsets was indicated by rarefaction despite large depth.

Only in-frame clones appear in the TCRdb table, and some are missing; sequencing was by immunoSEQ multiplex PCR. Among about 1 million clones listed, about 70% were seen once. Input material: memory CD4+ T cells sorted from blood. Described subset: CD45RA-negative fraction. This chain joins TRBV2 and TRBJ1-1; TRBD1 might be the D (6 bases). The sequence was obtained from a man aged 18 to 29 in good health. The CDR3 DNA sequence: TGTGCCAGCAGCGGGGGGGCTAGGACTGAAGCTTTCTTT. As protein: CASSGGARTEAFF.